The T cell receptor (beta chain) described here comes from a study of T cell repertoires in cytomegalovirus infection. CDR3 size: 15 residues. The V gene's germline CDR1 is SGHVS and CDR2 FNYEAQ. TCRdb re-derived calls from the reads in MiXCR, one entry per CDR3 protein. This table has hundreds of thousands of distinct CDR3 sequences, approximately 32% appearing once. As for this clonotype: Its target is unknown. Relative to the germline gene, one junction end is altered; a read error may explain this.

Sample: cultured CD8+ T cells from PBMCs, taken from culture after CMV antigen stimulation. This chain links TRBV7-6 with TRBJ2-5; D may be TRBD2 (7 bases). The sequence came from a human donor in good health (CMV status not recorded). Some clones in this sample may be carry-over from other donors' samples. CDR3 DNA sequence: TGTGCTAGCAGCTCCTCGGGGGGCCCCCAAGAGACCCAGTACTTC. Residues: CASSSSGGPQETQYF.